This TCR beta chain was identified in a study of blood T cell repertoires in COVID-19 (TCRdb year 2020). Some background on the complete study: Samples from collaborators originated in the United States, Italy and Spain and spanned both the acute and convalescent phases of COVID-19. The material from the prospective study consisted of cDNA or gDNA derived from T cells, B-cell-depleted T cells, or PBMCs. Subjects who had been exposed to COVID-19, were actively infected with it, or had recovered from it provided the deeply sampled blood TCRbeta repertoires that made up the dataset. The samples were drawn from the first 160 participants of the ongoing ImmuneRACE study and from 1,254 subjects provided by 6 global collaborators. Where HLA class I and class II types were available, the types were taken from metadata supplied by the sample provider, not from assay-based typing. A de-identified subject ID, COVID-19 status, age in years and sex were almost always included in the sample metadata. The repertoires were made available in a free public database intended to serve as a resource for research on the immune response to SARS-CoV-2. Overall study results and their limits: The amount of clinical and demographic metadata varied by source and participant and was provided uncurated.

In the case of this clone: Which antigen it targets is not known. No much larger clone exists at a distance of one base, and base qualities are not known.

The collaborating institutions used their own protocols to collect whole blood in K2EDTA tubes. For TCRbeta analysis, collaborators shipped samples in one of three forms: frozen whole blood, isolated PBMCs, or DNA extracted from either of those sample types. The immunoSEQ Assay, a bias-controlled multiplex PCR, was used to amplify TCRbeta CDR3 regions from genomic DNA. The published analysis was carried out like this. The number of nucleated cells in each sample was estimated by amplification of reference gene primers within the assay. To quantify the absolute abundance of each unique TCRbeta CDR3 rearrangement, sequence reads were collapsed and filtered. For each sample, productive Simpson clonality was calculated as the square root of Simpson's diversity index over productive rearrangements. TCRdb obtained this table from immuneACCESS and retained in-frame rearrangements with V and J assigned. These tables miss some clones; where compared with another copy, unresolved V genes account for less than half of the shortfall, and the remainder is unexplained. The V and J calls and clone size are taken from that table; D and trimming were inferred from the DNA. A total of approximately 210,000 clones appear in this sample, roughly 81% of them only once. The ten largest clones capture approximately 5.1% of the sample.

This clonotype was obtained from a woman aged 70-85 years with active or convalescent COVID-19. The sequenced sample was peripheral blood.

The CDR3 corresponds to CAWSGAPRQFF. The DNA sequence is given as TGTGCCTGGAGTGGGGCCCCCCGCCAGTTCTTC. The chain is encoded by TRBV30 joined to TRBJ2-1; the D gene assignment is ambiguous. The CDR3 contains 11 residues, cysteine and phenylalanine counted. Of the read, only the CDR3 DNA is kept; its 33 bases are in frame from base 1. The trim is 1 base for V and 13 bases for J, with a gap of 11 bases between the germline ends. The germline V gene (reference sequence) sets CDR1 to GTSNPN and CDR2 to SVGIG. The full variable domain, completed from the reference TRBV30 and TRBJ2-1 proteins outside the CDR3, reads SQTIHQWPATLVQPVGSPLSLECTVEGTSNPNLYWYRQAAGRGLQLLFYSVGIGQISSEVPQNLSASRPQDRQFILSSKKLLLSDSGFYLCAWSGAPRQFFGPGTRLTVL.